This TCR beta chain was retrieved from a study of beta chain features in type 1 diabetes. This clone was seen many times. Its cognate antigen is unknown. Every isolated RNA sample was fully reverse transcribed, so sequencing captured expressed TCRB transcripts. Produced via immunoSEQ multiplex PCR; TCRdb's table is partial and in-frame only. The repertoire includes 400,000 or so clones, around 10% of them detected once, and 0.55% to 0.75% sits in the top ten. One heparinised blood draw averaging approximately 0.11 L was given by each donor. Germline CDR1 is MDHEN and CDR2 is SYDVKM. Trimming cost V 6 bases and J 6 bases; bases outside gene matches: 11. This CDR3 is built from 14 residues. Study conclusions and caveats: A pattern of fewer insertions and more deletions at VDJ junctions was seen in type 1 diabetes patients. Shortening that was moderate but significant affected the TCRB CDR3s of Type 1 diabetes patients in all four CD4+ subsets. A greater similarity of naive, central memory and Treg TCRB repertoires was seen among patients than among healthy donors.

The TCR comes from a man aged 30-40 years with type 1 diabetes. The rearrangement joins TRBV28 to TRBJ2-7, with 7 bases aligning to TRBD1. The sequenced sample was central memory CD4+ T cells from blood. CDR3 sequence: CASRKGQLFSEQYF. In DNA, the CDR3 is TGTGCCAGCAGAAAGGGACAGCTTTTTTCCGAGCAGTACTTC.